These 24 T cell receptor beta chains share one sample of origin, sequenced in a study of T cells in Graves' hyperthyroidism and ophthalmopathy. Amplified regions were TCR beta CDR3 sequences from RNA transcripts. HTBI primers were employed in a first-round RT-PCR of the TCR CDR3. TCRdb recomputed calls from the multiplex PCR reads with MiXCR, one row per CDR3 protein. The profile covers about 550,000 distinct CDR3 sequences, with under 25% appearing a single time and approximately 26% taken by the ten largest. The sample was blood. The receptor source for this set is a man between 18 and 35 years old with Graves' hyperthyroidism.

The chain is built from TRBV20-1 and TRBJ1-1, with unresolved D. Germline V gene data show CDR1 as DFQATT and CDR2 as SNEGSKA (reference sequence). Trimming took 5 bases from V and 6 from J, leaving 10 bases between them. This CDR3 has 11 residues. For the CDR3, the DNA is TGCAGTGCTGCGGAGGGAGCTGAAGCTTTCTTT. Its protein product is CSAAEGAEAFF.

This clonotype was seen repeatedly, ten times or more. The chain uses TRBV6-5 and TRBJ1-2, with 7 bases that match TRBD1. CDR3 length: 15 amino acids. Germline V gives CDR1 MNHEY, CDR2 SVGAGI. The J segment lost 4 bases and the V segment lost 2 bases, leaving 7 bases of the junction unmatched. CDR3 loop: CASSYPGTAPYGYTF. The CDR3 DNA sequence: TGTGCCAGCAGTTACCCCGGGACAGCCCCCTATGGCTACACCTTC.

The chain has TRBV20-1 and TRBJ2-7, with D unclear. The CDR3 contains 14 residues. CDR1 is DFQATT and CDR2 is SNEGSKA in the germline V gene (reference sequence). V shed 6 bases and J shed 0 bases, with 15 bases lying between them. DNA for the CDR3: TGCAGTGCCCTAGGAGCGACGGACTCCTACGAGCAGTACTTC. Amino acids: CSALGATDSYEQYF.

There are many counts of this clonotype. The chain combines TRBV2 with TRBJ2-5; D perhaps matches TRBD2 (5 bases). There are 15 residues in the CDR3. V lost 5 bases to trimming and J lost 5 bases, with 18 bases between them. The germline CDR1 and CDR2 sequences are SNHLY and FYNNEI. The DNA of the CDR3 is TGTGCCAGCAGTCTGGGCGGGTCCAAAGGGGAGACCCAGTACTTC. It is translated as CASSLGGSKGETQYF.

CDR3 sequence reads: CAISPGGGEGNTEAFF. DNA of the CDR3: TGTGCCATCAGTCCAGGGGGAGGGGAGGGGAACACTGAAGCTTTCTTT. The chain employs TRBV10-3 and TRBJ1-1, with 7 positions matching TRBD1. The germline CDR1 and CDR2 sequences are ENHRY and SYGVKD. This CDR3 has 16 amino acids. J lost 1 base, V lost 5 bases, and 10 bases had no gene match.

This clonotype was detected many times. The chain has TRBV12-3 or TRBV12-4 and TRBJ1-6; maybe TRBD1 (5 bases). V was clipped by 1 base and J by 7 bases, with 11 bases between them. This CDR3 is 15 amino acids long. The CDR3 DNA reads TGTGCCAGCAGTTTAGGGAGGGGTCGAAATTCACCCCTCCACTTT. Translated: CASSLGRGRNSPLHF.

This clonotype has only a few counts. The chain has TRBV4-1 and TRBJ1-2; a weak D match, TRBD1 (6 bases). In germline, CDR1 is MGHRA, CDR2 YSYEKL. Trimming left V 0 bases short and J 6 bases short, with 14 bases between. This CDR3 region has 15 residues. The CDR3 protein is CASSQDRIQGNGYTF. The CDR3 DNA reads as TGCGCCAGCAGCCAAGATCGGATACAGGGCAATGGCTACACCTTC.

In this sample, this clonotype turned up a few times. The chain links TRBV9 to TRBJ2-2; D is tentatively TRBD1 or TRBD2 (6 bases each). The CDR3 runs to 14 residues. The germline V gene has CDR1 SGDLS and CDR2 YYNGEE. V was clipped by 3 bases and J by 7 bases, with 13 bases between them. The CDR3 DNA is TGTGCCAGCAGCGCGGGGGCCCGCGGCGGGGAGCTGTTTTTT. Amino acids: CASSAGARGGELFF.

This clonotype has at least ten counts. V usage is TRBV11-1 and J usage is TRBJ1-1; tentative D call: TRBD1 (5 bases). V was clipped by 5 bases and J by 4 bases, with 14 bases between them. CDR1 and CDR2 from the germline V gene are SGHAT and FQDESV (reference sequence). This CDR3 comprises 14 residues. CDR3 sequence reads: CASSPRRAGTEAFF. The DNA for the CDR3 is TGTGCCAGCAGCCCCCGCAGGGCGGGCACTGAAGCTTTCTTT.

Ten or more counts support this clonotype. CDR3 sequence: CASSIGLGNTEAFF. The CDR3 coding sequence is TGTGCCAGTAGTATTGGCCTGGGGAACACTGAAGCTTTCTTT. The rearrangement uses TRBV19 and TRBJ1-1; D is ambiguous. The CDR3 sequence is 14 residues long. Germline CDR1 is LNHDA and CDR2 is SQIVND (reference sequence). Trimming cost V 3 bases and J 1 base, with 9 bases left between them. The variable domain in full, with the rest retrieved from reference TRBV19 and TRBJ1-1, is DGGITQSPKYLFRKEGQNVTLSCEQNLNHDAMYWYRQDPGQGLRLIYYSQIVNDFQKGDIAEGYSVSREKKESFPLTVTSAQKNPTAFYLCASSIGLGNTEAFFGQGTRLTVV.

This clonotype was seen more than once but under ten times. The gene calls are TRBV9 and TRBJ1-2; D is unresolved. Deletions cut 0 bases from V and 0 bases from J, with 9 bases between. The CDR3 has 15 residues. Germline CDR1 and CDR2: SGDLS and YYNGEE. CDR3 residues: CASSVALAANYGYTF. CDR3 nucleotides: TGTGCCAGCAGCGTAGCTTTGGCAGCTAACTATGGCTACACCTTC.

This clonotype was picked up many times. This chain connects TRBV20-1 to TRBJ2-7; D is perhaps TRBD2 (7 bases). The CDR3 consists of 14 residues. Trimming took off 6 bases at V and 0 bases at J, with 15 bases between the two ends. The germline V gene encodes CDR1 DFQATT and CDR2 SNEGSKA (reference sequence). The CDR3 DNA follows: TGCAGTGCACGGGGAGGGGGGGGCTCCTACGAGCAGTACTTC. It encodes CSARGGGGSYEQYF.

The chain couples TRBV12-3 or TRBV12-4 to TRBJ2-7; D perhaps matches TRBD2 (6 bases). The CDR3 length is 13 residues. Between the trimmed V and J ends, which lost 5 bases and 3 bases, there was a span of 11 bases. Here the CDR3 reads CASSGRDFYEQYF. Here the CDR3 DNA reads TGTGCCAGCAGTGGCCGGGACTTCTACGAGCAGTACTTC.

This clonotype was seen many times. The chain couples TRBV19 to TRBJ1-1, with TRBD1 as a possible D gene (5 bases). The CDR3 length is 15 residues. In germline, CDR1 is LNHDA, CDR2 SQIVND (reference sequence). The V and J ends lost 9 bases and 5 bases respectively, with 22 bases between them. As DNA, the CDR3 is TGTGCCAGCCAAGGGGCGCCTCCTCCGTGGACTGAAGCTTTCTTT. Residues: CASQGAPPPWTEAFF.

The genes are TRBV11-2 and TRBJ1-1; a weak D match, TRBD1 (6 bases). The ends were cut back, 3 bases at V and 4 bases at J, with 18 bases in the middle. The CDR3 has 16 residues. Germline CDR1 is SGHAT and CDR2 is FQNNGV. The CDR3 loop reads CASSFRITRGRTEAFF. CDR3 DNA: TGTGCCAGCAGCTTTCGAATAACCAGGGGTCGCACTGAAGCTTTCTTT.

This clonotype was seen ten or more times. This chain links TRBV12-3 or TRBV12-4 with TRBJ2-6; no clear D. V was clipped by 7 bases and J by 1 base, with 5 bases between them. This CDR3 is built from 13 residues. DNA of the CDR3: TGTGCCAGCATCCAGTCTGGGGCCAACGTCCTGACTTTC. Translating gives CASIQSGANVLTF.

This clonotype was found many times. The chain combines TRBV2 with TRBJ1-2, with D unclear. Per the germline V gene, CDR1 is SNHLY and CDR2 is FYNNEI. The CDR3 extends over 12 amino acids. Trimming left V 11 bases short and J 0 bases short, with 10 bases between. The CDR3 nucleotides read TGTGCCGTACAGAGAGCTAACTATGGCTACACCTTC. Its translation is CAVQRANYGYTF.

This clonotype was seen at least ten times. V gene TRBV2 combines with J gene TRBJ2-5, with 13 bases identical to TRBD2. Germline V gives CDR1 SNHLY, CDR2 FYNNEI. This CDR3 spans 15 amino acids. Trimming took 2 bases from V and 6 from J; bases not matched to a gene: 3. CDR3: CASSETSGGAQTQYF. In nucleotides, the CDR3 is TGTGCCAGCAGTGAAACTAGCGGGGGGGCGCAGACCCAGTACTTC.

The V gene is TRBV6-2 or TRBV6-3, the J gene TRBJ2-7, with TRBD2 identical over 11 bases. The CDR3 spans 15 residues. V lost 6 bases to trimming and J lost 0 bases; unmatched junction nucleotides: 4. The germline CDR1 and CDR2 sequences are MNHEY and SVGEGT. The chain's CDR3 is CASRRTSGSSYEQYF. The CDR3 DNA reads TGTGCCAGCAGACGAACTAGCGGGAGCTCCTACGAGCAGTACTTC.

This clonotype was counted ten times or more. The V call is TRBV14, the J call TRBJ1-2; TRBD1 is a possible D gene (5 bases). V was trimmed by 0 bases and J by 4 bases, leaving 15 bases between them. The CDR3 loop spans 16 amino acids. Germline V lookup: CDR1 SGHDN, CDR2 FVKESK. CDR3 sequence (DNA): TGTGCCAGCAGCCAAGACCCAGCAGGGTTTACCTATGGCTACACCTTC. Its protein is CASSQDPAGFTYGYTF. Using reference TRBV14 and TRBJ1-2 for the parts outside the CDR3, the full variable domain is EAGVTQFPSHSVIEKGQTVTLRCDPISGHDNLYWYRRVMGKEIKFLLHFVKESKQDESGMPNNRFLAERTGGTYSTLKVQPAELEDSGVYFCASSQDPAGFTYGYTFGSGTRLTVV.

The CDR3 loop reads CAWSGGPGNIQYF. CDR3 nucleotide sequence: TGTGCCTGGTCCGGGGGGCCGGGGAACATTCAGTACTTC. The V call is TRBV30, the J call TRBJ2-4, with D perhaps TRBD2 (7 bases). Trimming took 5 bases from V and 7 from J, leaving 15 bases between them. The CDR3 has 13 amino acids. The germline CDR1 and CDR2 sequences are GTSNPN and SVGIG (reference sequence). Together with reference TRBV30 and TRBJ2-4, the CDR3 gives the full variable domain: SQTIHQWPATLVQPVGSPLSLECTVEGTSNPNLYWYRQAAGRGLQLLFYSVGIGQISSEVPQNLSASRPQDRQFILSSKKLLLSDSGFYLCAWSGGPGNIQYFGAGTRLSVL.

This sequence joins TRBV7-9 and TRBJ2-5, with D possibly TRBD1 on 6 matching bases. Trimming pared 4 bases from V and 6 bases from J, leaving 21 bases between. The CDR3 is made up of 16 amino acids. Germline V gene lookup returns CDR1 SEHNR and CDR2 FQNEAQ (reference sequence). The CDR3 DNA reads TGTGCCAGCAGCTCACCGACAGGTCCCACTGGGAAGACCCAGTACTTC. This sequence encodes CASSSPTGPTGKTQYF.

This clonotype was recorded at least ten times. V and J are TRBV6-1 and TRBJ1-1; 7 bases agree with TRBD1. From germline, CDR1 is MNHNS and CDR2 SASEGT. This CDR3 comprises 14 residues. The ends lost 2 bases at V and 5 bases at J; junction bases unmatched: 5. The CDR3 protein is CASSESTGWTEAFF. The DNA of the CDR3 is TGTGCCAGCAGTGAATCGACAGGGTGGACTGAAGCTTTCTTT.

This chain links TRBV6-1 with TRBJ1-5, with D hard to call. Trimming cost V 4 bases and J 5 bases, with 15 bases left between them. The CDR3 spans 15 residues. Germline assignment: CDR1 MNHNS and CDR2 SASEGT. CDR3 loop: CASSVGNGVDQPQHF. In DNA form, the CDR3 reads TGTGCCAGCAGTGTGGGAAATGGGGTTGATCAGCCCCAGCATTTT.